This entry lists 29 T cell receptor beta chains sequenced from one sample in a study of cytomegalovirus exposure and HLA in healthy donors. Profiling relied on immunoSEQ multiplex PCR, and the TCRdb table lists in-frame clones only, not all of them. Of 70,000 to 80,000 clones in the sample, 94% were seen once. The sequencing input was PBMCs. The receptors derive from a woman under 30 in good health and CMV-seropositive.

V and J are TRBV30 and TRBJ1-1, with a weak D call TRBD1 (5 bases). The CDR3 runs to 13 residues. Trimming removed 4 bases at V and 0 bases at J, with 9 bases between. From germline, CDR1 is GTSNPN and CDR2 SVGIG (reference sequence). The DNA for the CDR3 is TGTGCCTGGATGGGGCGGATGAACACTGAAGCTTTCTTT. This sequence encodes CAWMGRMNTEAFF. Variable domain in full (rest from reference TRBV30 and TRBJ1-1): SQTIHQWPATLVQPVGSPLSLECTVEGTSNPNLYWYRQAAGRGLQLLFYSVGIGQISSEVPQNLSASRPQDRQFILSSKKLLLSDSGFYLCAWMGRMNTEAFFGQGTRLTVV.

The V gene is TRBV29-1, the J gene TRBJ2-5, with a weak D call TRBD2 (5 bases). The germline V gene has CDR1 SQVTM and CDR2 ANQGSEA. V was shortened by 7 bases and J by 3 bases, with 12 bases between the two germline ends. The CDR3 consists of 12 residues. The CDR3 loop is CSARHGEETQYF. The DNA for the CDR3 is TGCAGCGCCCGGCACGGGGAAGAGACCCAGTACTTC.

The rearrangement links TRBV30 to TRBJ2-5; TRBD2 matches 9 bases. Looked up from germline, CDR1 is GTSNPN and CDR2 is SVGIG (reference sequence). CDR3 length equals 13 residues. Trimming cost V 6 bases and J 5 bases; bases outside gene matches: 7. As DNA, the CDR3 is TGTGCCTGTGATACGCGGGGGGGGGAGACCCAGTACTTC. Amino acid sequence: CACDTRGGETQYF.

The gene calls are TRBV5-8 and TRBJ1-1, with a possible D match to TRBD1 (5 bases). CDR1 and CDR2 (germline): SGHTS, YDEGEE. Trimming shortened V by 4 bases and J by 5 bases, and 15 bases separated the two germline ends. This CDR3 spans 14 amino acids. The CDR3 nucleotides are TGTGCCAGCAGCCTTGGGACGGGGAGGACTGAAGCTTTCTTT. Its translation is CASSLGTGRTEAFF.

V gene TRBV11-2 combines with J gene TRBJ2-4; 7 nucleotides agree with TRBD2. The CDR3 length is 11 residues. Unmatched junction bases numbered 11, after V lost 8 bases and J lost 16 bases. CDR1 and CDR2 from the germline V gene are SGHAT and FQNNGV. The CDR3 nucleotides read TGTGCCAGCGGGGGGAGGGTAGGGTCTTACTTC. Translated, it gives CASGGRVGSYF.

CDR3 sequence: CATGQGSTDTQYF. In nucleotides, the CDR3 is TGTGCCACCGGTCAGGGGTCCACAGATACGCAGTATTTT. The gene calls are TRBV15 and TRBJ2-3, with D possibly matching TRBD1 (6 bases). The germline V and J ends were trimmed by 8 bases and 2 bases, with 11 bases remaining between them. Germline values: CDR1 LNHNV, CDR2 YYDKDF (reference sequence). The CDR3 spans 13 residues.

The chain joins TRBV27 to TRBJ2-5, with D possibly being TRBD2 (5 bases). The CDR3 runs to 13 residues. Germline lookup yields CDR1 MNHEY and CDR2 SMNVEV (reference sequence). V lost 3 bases, J lost 7 bases, and 12 bases lay in between. CDR3 loop: CASSFQAAGTQYF. For the CDR3, the DNA is TGTGCCAGCAGTTTTCAAGCGGCTGGGACCCAGTACTTC.

The chain uses TRBV30 and TRBJ2-7; D is ambiguous. The V end lost 1 base, the J end lost 3 bases, and 13 bases lay between the germline ends. The germline V gene encodes CDR1 GTSNPN and CDR2 SVGIG (reference sequence). The CDR3 sequence is 14 residues long. CDR3 region: CAWSDVHRGYEQYF. DNA of the CDR3: TGTGCCTGGAGTGACGTGCATAGAGGCTACGAGCAGTACTTC.

V usage is TRBV19 and J usage is TRBJ2-7, with 8 bases that match TRBD1. Germline CDR1 is LNHDA and CDR2 is SQIVND (reference sequence). V lost 3 bases, J lost 4 bases, and 5 bases stayed unmatched. This CDR3 is 14 amino acids long. The CDR3: CASSISGGRYEQYF. Written as DNA, the CDR3 is TGTGCCAGTAGTATTTCAGGGGGCCGGTACGAGCAGTACTTC.

The V and J genes are TRBV2 and TRBJ1-4; unclear D gene. The CDR3 covers 13 residues. CDR1 and CDR2 from the germline V gene are SNHLY and FYNNEI. Trimming shortened V by 2 bases and J by 10 bases, and 11 bases separated the two germline ends. CDR3 sequence reads: CASSESQSGKLFF. CDR3 coding DNA: TGTGCCAGCAGTGAAAGTCAGTCGGGAAAACTGTTTTTT.

CDR3 amino acids: CSVAGSVQRRAQYF. The DNA of the CDR3 is TGCAGCGTGGCGGGGAGCGTTCAACGGCGAGCCCAGTACTTC. This sequence joins TRBV29-1 and TRBJ2-5; the D gene is possibly TRBD2 (6 bases). V was clipped by 6 bases and J by 9 bases, with 23 bases between them. CDR3 length equals 14 residues. Germline V gives CDR1 SQVTM, CDR2 ANQGSEA.

The chain links TRBV11-3 to TRBJ2-1; the match to TRBD1 covers 9 bases. V dropped 4 bases and J dropped 7; count of bases not matched to a gene: 5. The CDR3 consists of 14 residues. The V gene's germline CDR1 is SGHNT and CDR2 YENEEA. DNA for the CDR3: TGTGCCAGCAGCTCTGGACAGGGGAGGAATGAGCAGTTCTTC. Translation: CASSSGQGRNEQFF.

The rearrangement links TRBV27 to TRBJ2-2; 7 bases match TRBD2. V gave up 6 bases and J gave up 0 bases; unmatched junction bases: 7. CDR3 length: 16 residues. Germline CDR1 reads MNHEY; CDR2 reads SMNVEV (reference sequence). The CDR3 spells CASRPTSVANTGELFF. The CDR3 DNA sequence: TGTGCCAGCAGACCTACTAGCGTTGCGAACACCGGGGAGCTGTTTTTT.

The CDR3 DNA reads as TGTGCCAGCAGTTACAGGGGGCGTAGGGAGACCCAGTACTTC. Translation: CASSYRGRRETQYF. This rearrangement joins TRBV6-5 to TRBJ2-5; 7 nucleotides align to TRBD1. The germline gives CDR1 MNHEY, CDR2 SVGAGI. The CDR3 spans 14 residues. Trimming took 2 bases from V and 5 from J; bases not matched to a gene: 5.

The chain couples TRBV7-6 to TRBJ2-5, with TRBD2 identical over 10 bases. The CDR3 spans 13 residues. Germline lookup yields CDR1 SGHVS and CDR2 FNYEAQ. J gave up 7 bases and V 6 bases, and 5 bases lay outside the gene matches. The CDR3 here is CASRSGRGGTQYF. CDR3 DNA: TGTGCCAGCAGGAGCGGGAGGGGTGGGACCCAGTACTTC.

This rearrangement joins TRBV28 to TRBJ2-1; a possible D gene is TRBD1 (5 bases). The germline CDR1 and CDR2 sequences are MDHEN and SYDVKM. The CDR3 has 13 residues. Trimming pared 8 bases from V and 0 bases from J, leaving 8 bases between. CDR3 sequence (DNA): TGTGCCAGCGGGGCGAGCTCCTACAATGAGCAGTTCTTC. Translated: CASGASSYNEQFF.

A single count supports this clone. The chain joins TRBV7-2 to TRBJ1-2; D unclear. This CDR3 has 12 amino acids. From germline, CDR1 is SGHTA and CDR2 FQGNSA. V was shortened by 1 base and J by 4 bases, with 4 bases between the two germline ends. The CDR3 sequence: CASSLVGYGYTF. The CDR3 coding sequence is TGTGCCAGCAGCTTAGTCGGCTATGGCTACACCTTC.

J is TRBJ2-6 and V is TRBV10-3; D may be TRBD1 (5 bases). CDR1 and CDR2 (germline): ENHRY, SYGVKD. This CDR3 has 16 residues. Trimming stripped 2 bases from V and 1 base from J, with 9 bases between. CDR3 sequence reads: CAISEGAFSGANVLTF. In DNA, the CDR3 is TGTGCCATCAGTGAGGGGGCGTTTTCTGGGGCCAACGTCCTGACTTTC.

The V call is TRBV7-2, the J call TRBJ1-2; TRBD1 is a possible D gene (5 bases). Germline V CDR1 and CDR2: SGHTA, FQGNSA. CDR3 length equals 18 residues. Trimming removed 5 bases at V and 6 bases at J, with 28 bases between. Here the CDR3 DNA reads TGTGCCAGCAGCGACCACCCGGTGGGGGTGGCTTTAGCGGATGGCTACACCTTC. Residues: CASSDHPVGVALADGYTF.

The chain recombines TRBV18 with TRBJ2-7; 7 bases map to TRBD1. Germline V gene lookup returns CDR1 KGHSH and CDR2 LQKENI. Trimming at V came to 3 bases and at J to 2 bases, leaving 4 bases not matched to a gene. The CDR3 is 14 amino acids. This chain's CDR3 is CASSPPTGTYEQYF. The DNA of the CDR3 is TGTGCCAGCTCACCCCCGACAGGGACCTACGAGCAGTACTTC.

The chain links TRBV28 to TRBJ2-5; 7 bases line up with TRBD2. V dropped 2 bases and J dropped 2; count of bases not matched to a gene: 8. CDR3 size: 16 residues. The V gene's germline CDR1 is MDHEN and CDR2 SYDVKM. CDR3 residues: CASSLDQRDLQETQYF. The CDR3 nucleotides read TGTGCCAGCAGTTTAGACCAGCGGGACTTACAAGAGACCCAGTACTTC.

The V and J genes are TRBV7-8 and TRBJ2-2, with TRBD2 matching over 7 bases. Germline CDR1 SGHVS, CDR2 FQNEAQ. The V and J ends lost 1 base and 2 bases, in that order; junction bases with no gene match: 4. The CDR3 contains 16 residues. The CDR3 nucleotides are TGTGCCAGCAGCTTAGGCGGCGGGAGCAACACCGGGGAGCTGTTTTTT. Translation: CASSLGGGSNTGELFF. The whole variable domain, remainder taken from reference TRBV7-8 and TRBJ2-2, is GAGVSQSPRYKVAKRGQDVALRCDPISGHVSLFWYQQALGQGPEFLTYFQNEAQLDKSGLPSDRFFAERPEGSVSTLKIQRTQQEDSAVYLCASSLGGGSNTGELFFGEGSRLTVL.

The gene calls are TRBV2 and TRBJ2-1, with TRBD1 matching 8 bases. Per germline, CDR1 SNHLY and CDR2 FYNNEI. Trimming removed 8 bases from V and 9 bases from J; junction bases left unmatched: 15. The CDR3 runs 15 residues. The CDR3 coding sequence is TGTGCCAGCGACCCCGACACAGGGGGTGAGGGTGAGCAGTTCTTC. Its translation: CASDPDTGGEGEQFF.

The CDR3 loop reads CASSLTPPGAHGYTF. Here the CDR3 DNA reads TGTGCCAGCAGCTTAACCCCCCCAGGGGCCCATGGCTACACCTTC. This rearrangement joins TRBV7-2 to TRBJ1-2, with a tentative D call TRBD1 (6 bases). CDR3 length: 15 amino acids. The germline V gene encodes CDR1 SGHTA and CDR2 FQGNSA. Trimming pared 2 bases from V and 6 bases from J, leaving 16 bases between.

Concerning this clone: The identical CDR3 is also encoded by other nucleotide sequences in the sample. V is TRBV7-9 and J is TRBJ1-2; D might be TRBD1 (5 bases). The germline CDR1 and CDR2 sequences are SEHNR and FQNEAQ (reference sequence). Trimming pared 4 bases from V and 4 bases from J, leaving 7 bases between. The CDR3 covers 12 residues. DNA of the CDR3: TGTGCCAGCAGCTCAGACAGCTATGGCTACACCTTC. This gives the protein CASSSDSYGYTF.

The V gene is TRBV5-4, the J gene TRBJ2-1, with a tentative D call TRBD2 (5 bases). Germline V lookup: CDR1 SGHNT, CDR2 YYREEE (reference sequence). The CDR3 length is 15 residues. The V and J ends lost 3 bases and 11 bases respectively, with 21 bases between them. In DNA, the CDR3 is TGTGCCAGCAGCTCCGACACGAGACTACGGGCGCAGCAGTTCTTC. Its protein product is CASSSDTRLRAQQFF.

V usage is TRBV6-5 and J usage is TRBJ2-1; 8 bases agree with TRBD2. This CDR3 has 14 residues. V lost 6 bases, J lost 9 bases, and 10 bases stayed unmatched. CDR1 MNHEY and CDR2 SVGAGI come from the germline V gene. Written as DNA, the CDR3 is TGTGCCAGCAGCCGACTAGCGTCAGAGGGTGAGCAGTTCTTC. This encodes CASSRLASEGEQFF.

The chain has TRBV19 and TRBJ2-1; D gene unclear. Trimming took off 6 bases at V and 0 bases at J, with 12 bases between the two ends. Germline assignment: CDR1 LNHDA and CDR2 SQIVND (reference sequence). This CDR3 region has 15 residues. The CDR3 DNA is TGTGCCAGTAGCGAATGGGCCAGCTCCTACAATGAGCAGTTCTTC. Its translation is CASSEWASSYNEQFF.

The chain carries TRBV5-1 and TRBJ1-1; TRBD1 is a possible D gene (5 bases). Germline assignment: CDR1 SGHRS and CDR2 YFSETQ. Trimming removed 4 bases from V and 0 bases from J, with 13 bases in between. The CDR3 is made up of 15 amino acids. The CDR3 sequence is CASSQSRQLNTEAFF. The CDR3 DNA reads as TGCGCCAGCAGCCAAAGCCGACAGTTGAACACTGAAGCTTTCTTT.